A single sample is the source of the 32 T cell receptor beta chains below, sequenced in a study of tumor-infiltrating lymphocytes in localized non-small cell lung cancer. The method was immunoSEQ multiplex PCR; TCRdb's version includes in-frame clones alone and lacks a portion of them. This sample has roughly 24,000 clones, with roughly 70% found just once. The source material was lung tumor tissue. Receptors were obtained from a human donor with non-small cell lung cancer.

The gene calls are TRBV6-6 and TRBJ2-7, with 7 bases identical to TRBD2. From germline, CDR1 is MNHNY and CDR2 SVGAGI (reference sequence). V was pared by 4 bases and J by 3 bases, with 6 bases of the junction left unmatched. The length of the CDR3 is 14 residues. The CDR3 DNA reads as TGTGCCAGCAGTTTTAGGGAGGGTAGCTACGAGCAGTACTTC. Its translation is CASSFREGSYEQYF.

This chain uses TRBV5-1 with TRBJ2-1, with D hard to call. CDR3 length equals 13 residues. The V end lost 4 bases, the J end lost 6 bases, and 11 bases lay between the germline ends. CDR1 and CDR2 from the germline V gene are SGHRS and YFSETQ. The CDR3 here is CASSTDDVNEQFF. The CDR3 DNA reads TGCGCCAGCAGCACTGACGACGTCAATGAGCAGTTCTTC.

The CDR3 loop reads CASSPGSTEAFF. CDR3 coding DNA: TGTGCCAGCAGCCCCGGCAGCACTGAAGCTTTCTTT. The V gene is TRBV5-6, the J gene TRBJ1-1; D is uncertain. CDR1 is SGHDT, CDR2 YYEEEE, per germline. V was trimmed by 4 bases and J by 4 bases, leaving 8 bases between them. The CDR3 covers 12 residues.

The rearrangement uses TRBV4-2 and TRBJ2-4; 7 bases agree with TRBD2. CDR1 LGHNA and CDR2 YNFKEQ come from the germline V gene. This CDR3 is 20 amino acids long. The J segment lost 3 bases and the V segment lost 0 bases, leaving 17 bases of the junction unmatched. CDR3 sequence reads: CASSQEGPGTTRPDKNIQYF. As DNA, the CDR3 is TGTGCCAGCAGCCAAGAGGGCCCCGGGACTACAAGGCCTGACAAAAACATTCAGTACTTC.

CDR3 region: CASSENTENYGYTF. In DNA form, the CDR3 reads TGTGCCAGCAGTGAAAACACAGAGAACTATGGCTACACCTTC. The chain carries TRBV2 and TRBJ1-2, with unresolved D. Germline CDR1 is SNHLY and CDR2 is FYNNEI. V dropped 2 bases and J dropped 2 bases, with 9 bases sitting between them. The CDR3 is made up of 14 amino acids.

V is TRBV19 and J is TRBJ1-3; D remains unclear. The germline CDR1 and CDR2 sequences are LNHDA and SQIVND (reference sequence). V was clipped by 7 bases and J by 4 bases, with 11 bases between them. The length of the CDR3 is 13 residues. CDR3 coding DNA: TGTGCCAGTACCCAAACAGCCGGAAACACCATATATTTT. It translates to CASTQTAGNTIYF.

The chain employs TRBV11-2 and TRBJ2-7, with 11 bases matching TRBD2. The V gene end was trimmed by 3 bases and the J gene end by 2 bases; junction bases not matched to a gene: 9. Germline values: CDR1 SGHAT, CDR2 FQNNGV. This CDR3 region has 17 residues. CDR3 sequence: CASSFSTSGGRAYEQYF. The CDR3 DNA sequence: TGTGCCAGCAGCTTTAGTACTAGCGGGGGCCGGGCCTACGAGCAGTACTTC.

V and J are TRBV6-1 and TRBJ2-7; 9 nucleotides match TRBD1. The V gene's germline CDR1 is MNHNS and CDR2 SASEGT. V lost 3 bases and J lost 0; bases outside the gene matches: 3. The CDR3 is 15 residues long. DNA for the CDR3: TGTGCCAGCAGTGACGACAGGGGGAGCTCCTACGAGCAGTACTTC. Its protein product is CASSDDRGSSYEQYF.

The chain uses TRBV4-3 and TRBJ1-5; TRBD1 matches 7 bases. CDR1 and CDR2 (germline): LGHNA, YSLEER. This CDR3 comprises 15 residues. J was trimmed by 8 bases and V by 1 base; bases with no gene match: 8. CDR3 nucleotide sequence: TGCGCCAGCAGCCAAGGGGACAGAGCTAATGAGCCCCAGCATTTT. It yields the protein CASSQGDRANEPQHF.

The rearrangement uses TRBV6-1 and TRBJ2-5, with D possibly called TRBD1 or TRBD2 (5 bases each). V was pared by 6 bases and J by 4 bases, with 12 bases between. There are 13 residues in the CDR3. Germline CDR1 is MNHNS and CDR2 is SASEGT. CDR3 loop: CASRPPGGETQYF. As DNA, the CDR3 is TGTGCCAGCAGACCCCCTGGGGGAGAGACCCAGTACTTC.

In its sample, this clone is medium-sized (0.01 to 0.1%). The chain combines TRBV5-4 with TRBJ2-2; D might be TRBD2 (5 bases). Deletions cut 6 bases from V and 8 bases from J, with 20 bases between. CDR3 length: 15 residues. The germline CDR1 and CDR2 sequences are SGHNT and YYREEE (reference sequence). The CDR3 reads CASKKEGAGVGELFF. In DNA, the CDR3 is TGTGCCAGCAAAAAAGAGGGCGCCGGGGTTGGGGAGCTGTTTTTT.

This chain uses TRBV9 with TRBJ2-3; no reliable D call. There are 13 residues in the CDR3. Trimming pared 2 bases from V and 3 bases from J, leaving 7 bases between. CDR1 and CDR2 from the germline V gene are SGDLS and YYNGEE. CDR3 bases: TGTGCCAGCAGCGTGACGTCGACAGATACGCAGTATTTT. It is translated as CASSVTSTDTQYF.

This clone was seen a handful of times. The chain uses TRBV10-2 and TRBJ2-7; D gene uncertain. The CDR3 consists of 12 residues. With 6 bases removed from V and 4 bases from J, the gap between germline ends came to 10 bases. CDR1 and CDR2 from the germline V gene are WSHSY and SAAADI. The DNA for the CDR3 is TGCGCCAGCAGCAGGTCCCAATACGAGCAGTACTTC. Its protein is CASSRSQYEQYF.

The chain joins TRBV11-2 to TRBJ2-7; D is undetermined. The CDR3 sequence is 13 residues long. Germline CDR1 SGHAT, CDR2 FQNNGV. The ends were cut back, 2 bases at V and 5 bases at J, with 10 bases in the middle. The CDR3 DNA sequence: TGTGCCAGCAGCTTACCCCCGCGACACGAGCAGTACTTC. Its protein product is CASSLPPRHEQYF. Complete variable domain (other parts from reference TRBV11-2 and TRBJ2-7): EAGVAQSPRYKIIEKRQSVAFWCNPISGHATLYWYQQILGQGPKLLIQFQNNGVVDDSQLPKDRFSAERLKGVDSTLKIQPAKLEDSAVYLCASSLPPRHEQYFGPGTRLTVT.

This clone was counted only a few times. The genes are TRBV2 and TRBJ2-2; TRBD1 is a possible D gene (5 bases). CDR3 length: 15 residues. Per the germline V gene, CDR1 is SNHLY and CDR2 is FYNNEI. Trimming took 6 bases from V and 4 from J, leaving 15 bases between them. The CDR3 coding sequence is TGTGCCAGCAGAGCGCAGGGAAGTGGCACCGGGGAGCTGTTTTTT. Translation: CASRAQGSGTGELFF.

This clone was seen ten or more times. The rearrangement uses TRBV5-1 and TRBJ1-1, with a possible D match to TRBD1 (6 bases). V gave up 7 bases and J gave up 1 base, with 17 bases separating them. The germline V gene encodes CDR1 SGHRS and CDR2 YFSETQ. The CDR3 extends over 15 amino acids. The CDR3 nucleotides are TGCGCCAGCGCTGCACTTCAGGGGAGGAACACTGAAGCTTTCTTT. Its protein is CASAALQGRNTEAFF. The whole variable domain, filled in from reference TRBV5-1 and TRBJ1-1, reads KAGVTQTPRYLIKTRGQQVTLSCSPISGHRSVSWYQQTPGQGLQFLFEYFSETQRNKGNFPGRFSGRQFSNSRSEMNVSTLELGDSALYLCASAALQGRNTEAFFGQGTRLTVV.

V gene TRBV5-4 combines with J gene TRBJ1-1, with TRBD1 matching over 8 bases. Germline CDR1 SGHNT, CDR2 YYREEE (reference sequence). Unmatched junction bases numbered 11, after V lost 3 bases and J lost 1 base. The CDR3 length is 17 residues. The CDR3 protein is CASSSGTGSLPNTEAFF. DNA of the CDR3: TGTGCCAGCAGCTCGGGGACAGGCTCGCTCCCGAACACTGAAGCTTTCTTT. Complete variable domain (other parts from reference TRBV5-4 and TRBJ1-1): ETGVTQSPTHLIKTRGQQVTLRCSSQSGHNTVSWYQQALGQGPQFIFQYYREEENGRGNFPPRFSGLQFPNYSSELNVNALELDDSALYLCASSSGTGSLPNTEAFFGQGTRLTVV.

This clone has more than one count but fewer than ten. This chain uses TRBV7-3 with TRBJ2-7; tentative D call: TRBD2 (5 bases). Trimming stripped 1 base from V and 4 bases from J, with 11 bases between. CDR1 and CDR2 (germline): SGHTA, FQGTGA. The CDR3 length is 14 residues. The CDR3 loop is CASSLSGSGYEQYF. The CDR3 coding sequence is TGTGCCAGCAGCTTAAGTGGGAGTGGGTACGAGCAGTACTTC. Full variable domain (rest looked up from reference TRBV7-3 and TRBJ2-7): GAGVSQTPSNKVTEKGKYVELRCDPISGHTALYWYRQSLGQGPEFLIYFQGTGAADDSGLPNDRFFAVRPEGSVSTLKIQRTERGDSAVYLCASSLSGSGYEQYFGPGTRLTVT.

This chain links TRBV5-5 with TRBJ2-3; no reliable D call. CDR1 SGHKS and CDR2 YYEKEE come from the germline V gene (reference sequence). The V gene lost 0 bases and the J gene lost 0 bases, with 11 bases spanning the gap. The CDR3 is 16 amino acids. The CDR3 sequence is CASSLDFSSSTDTQYF. The CDR3 coding sequence is TGTGCCAGCAGCTTGGATTTCTCCTCTAGCACAGATACGCAGTATTTT.

This clone has more than one count but fewer than ten. This chain links TRBV14 with TRBJ1-1; TRBD1 aligns across 9 bases. This CDR3 region has 14 residues. CDR1 and CDR2 from the germline V gene are SGHDN and FVKESK. The V segment lost 4 bases and the J segment 8 bases; nucleotides outside the gene matches: 8. This chain's CDR3 is CASSRYRGRTEAFF. The CDR3 nucleotides read TGTGCCAGCAGCCGATACAGGGGGCGGACCGAAGCTTTCTTT.

There are a few counts of this clone. The chain links TRBV5-6 to TRBJ2-2; tentative D call: TRBD2 (5 bases). The CDR3 sequence is 13 residues long. Between the trimmed V and J ends, which lost 3 bases and 5 bases, there was a span of 8 bases. CDR1 is SGHDT and CDR2 is YYEEEE in the germline V gene. The CDR3 here is CASSSRLTGELFF. The CDR3 DNA is TGTGCCAGCAGCTCAAGACTAACCGGGGAGCTGTTTTTT.

This chain joins TRBV13 and TRBJ2-5; D tentatively fits TRBD1 or TRBD2 (5 bases each). V lost 3 bases and J lost 3, with 11 bases in between. In germline, CDR1 is PRHDT, CDR2 FYEKMQ (reference sequence). There are 14 residues in the CDR3. The CDR3 region has the DNA TGTGCCAGCAGCTTCACCGGGACCGAAGAGACCCAGTACTTC. Residues: CASSFTGTEETQYF.

The CDR3 DNA reads as TGTGCCAGCAGTTTAGGGTTAAGTGAAAAACTGTTTTTT. Its protein product is CASSLGLSEKLFF. This chain connects TRBV28 to TRBJ1-4; D gene unclear. The CDR3 spans 13 residues. Germline V gene sequence: CDR1 MDHEN, CDR2 SYDVKM. V dropped 2 bases and J dropped 7 bases, with 8 bases sitting between them.

This sequence joins TRBV6-6 and TRBJ1-1, with TRBD1 as a possible D gene (5 bases). V was shortened by 5 bases and J by 3 bases, with 10 bases between the two germline ends. Germline CDR1 reads MNHNY; CDR2 reads SVGAGI (reference sequence). The CDR3 loop spans 13 amino acids. CDR3 protein: CASSLQEYTEAFF. DNA for the CDR3: TGTGCCAGCAGTCTACAGGAATACACTGAAGCTTTCTTT.

V gene TRBV4-1 combines with J gene TRBJ2-2; a possible D gene is TRBD2 (6 bases). Germline CDR1 and CDR2: MGHRA and YSYEKL. CDR3 length: 15 amino acids. V lost 3 bases to trimming and J lost 0 bases, with 8 bases between them. CDR3 in DNA: TGCGCCAGCAGCCAGTCGGGGGCGAACACCGGGGAGCTGTTTTTT. Protein sequence: CASSQSGANTGELFF.

CDR3 amino acids: CASSLDSAYEQYF. As DNA, the CDR3 is TGTGCCAGCAGCTTAGACTCAGCCTACGAGCAGTACTTC. V usage is TRBV4-2 and J usage is TRBJ2-7; D is ambiguous. The V gene lost 5 bases and the J gene lost 2 bases, with 10 bases spanning the gap. CDR3 length: 13 amino acids. Germline V gives CDR1 LGHNA, CDR2 YNFKEQ.

This chain joins TRBV30 and TRBJ2-7; no definite D call. The germline V gene encodes CDR1 GTSNPN and CDR2 SVGIG (reference sequence). The V end was cut by 3 bases, the J end by 2 bases, with 11 bases between. This CDR3 contains 13 residues. CDR3 residues: CAWRVPGTYEQYF. CDR3 DNA: TGTGCCTGGAGGGTCCCTGGGACCTACGAGCAGTACTTC.

The genes are TRBV29-1 and TRBJ2-7; 7 nucleotides align to TRBD2. Germline V gene lookup returns CDR1 SQVTM and CDR2 ANQGSEA. The CDR3 extends over 13 amino acids. V trimming: 4 bases; J trimming: 0 bases; junction bases outside the gene matches: 3. CDR3 sequence: CSVGGGSSYEQYF. DNA of the CDR3: TGCAGCGTTGGGGGGGGGAGCTCCTACGAGCAGTACTTC.

In its sample, this clone ranks as medium-sized. The chain carries TRBV5-1 and TRBJ1-1; TRBD1 matches at 8 bases. CDR1 SGHRS and CDR2 YFSETQ come from the germline V gene. CDR3 size: 10 residues. J lost 12 bases, V lost 7 bases, and 5 bases had no gene match. CDR3 DNA sequence: TGCGCCAGCGGGGACAGGAGACCTTTCTTT. Translation: CASGDRRPFF.

The gene calls are TRBV20-1 and TRBJ1-2, with D unresolved. Trimming took 3 bases from V and 7 from J, leaving 9 bases between them. Germline V gene data show CDR1 as DFQATT and CDR2 as SNEGSKA (reference sequence). This CDR3 has 11 residues. For the CDR3, the DNA is TGCAGTGCTAGCCCGTATAGTGGCTACACCTTC. Protein: CSASPYSGYTF.

The V call is TRBV25-1, the J call TRBJ1-2; possibly TRBD1 for D (6 bases). Trimming pared 6 bases from V and 4 bases from J, leaving 18 bases between. The CDR3 has 15 residues. CDR1 MGHDK and CDR2 SYGVNS come from the germline V gene. CDR3 region: CASSPDRGGGYGYTF. For the CDR3, the DNA is TGTGCCAGCAGCCCAGATCGGGGGGGCGGCTATGGCTACACCTTC.

V and J are TRBV27 and TRBJ2-5, with 9 bases lining up with TRBD1. In germline, CDR1 is MNHEY, CDR2 SMNVEV (reference sequence). The CDR3 totals 15 residues. V lost 4 bases and J lost 2; bases outside the gene matches: 5. CDR3 DNA sequence: TGTGCCAGCAGTTCGTTGACAGGGGGGCAAGAGACCCAGTACTTC. This encodes CASSSLTGGQETQYF.